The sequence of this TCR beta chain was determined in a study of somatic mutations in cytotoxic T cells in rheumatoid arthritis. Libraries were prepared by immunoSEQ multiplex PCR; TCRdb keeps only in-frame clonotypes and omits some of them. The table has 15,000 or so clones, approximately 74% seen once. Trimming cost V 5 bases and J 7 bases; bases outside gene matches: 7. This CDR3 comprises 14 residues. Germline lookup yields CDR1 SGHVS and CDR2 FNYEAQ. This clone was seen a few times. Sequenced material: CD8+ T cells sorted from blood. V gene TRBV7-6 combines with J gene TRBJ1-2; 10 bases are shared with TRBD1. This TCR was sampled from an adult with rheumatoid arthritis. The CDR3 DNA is TGTGCCAGCAGCGAGACAGGGGGCGCCGGTGGCTACACCTTC. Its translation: CASSETGGAGGYTF.